This TCR beta chain was recorded in a study of blood T cell repertoires in COVID-19. Study in general: Sample material is recorded as cDNA or gDNA derived from T cells, B-cell-depleted T cells, or PBMCs.

Those enrolled, adults aged roughly 18 to 89 years, came from roughly 23 US areas. Sequencing was performed with immunoSEQ multiplex PCR; in TCRdb, only in-frame clones are kept and a portion is missing. The table lists 160,000 or so clones, 84% of them singletons. The germline gives CDR1 LGHDT, CDR2 YNNKEL (reference sequence). This CDR3 has 15 amino acids. Trimming left V 0 bases short and J 0 bases short, with 8 bases between. Sequencing was performed on PBMCs or T cells enriched from blood (not recorded which). The chain carries TRBV3-1 (or the pseudogene TRBV3-2) and TRBJ1-1; maybe TRBD1 (5 bases). This clonotype originated in a man aged 45-60 years who had recovered from COVID-19. The CDR3 sequence: CASSQEIGVNTEAFF. As DNA, the CDR3 is TGTGCCAGCAGCCAAGAAATAGGGGTGAACACTGAAGCTTTCTTT.